There are a few counts of the clone carrying this T cell receptor beta chain. Source study methods: The authors estimated nucleated cell counts from reference gene primer amplification. TCRdb's table, derived via immunoSEQ multiplex PCR, lists solely in-frame clones and lacks some. The DNA was the basis for D and trimming; V, J and clone size are from that table. The table shows 180,000 or so clones, with approximately 86% occurring only once. The data are from a study of blood T cell repertoires in COVID-19. At the level of the study: Samples came from the United States, Italy and Spain, spanning acute and convalescent COVID-19.

The CDR3 extends over 16 amino acids. V was clipped by 7 bases and J by 4 bases; unmatched bases: 9. Germline lookup yields CDR1 SNHLY and CDR2 FYNNEI. Sequencing was done on a sample of peripheral blood. The chain has TRBV2 and TRBJ2-1; 11 nucleotides agree with TRBD2. This TCR came from an elderly woman with acute or convalescent COVID-19. CDR3 sequence: CASKASGGQSYNEQFF. The CDR3 DNA is TGTGCCAGCAAGGCTAGCGGGGGGCAATCGTACAATGAGCAGTTCTTC.